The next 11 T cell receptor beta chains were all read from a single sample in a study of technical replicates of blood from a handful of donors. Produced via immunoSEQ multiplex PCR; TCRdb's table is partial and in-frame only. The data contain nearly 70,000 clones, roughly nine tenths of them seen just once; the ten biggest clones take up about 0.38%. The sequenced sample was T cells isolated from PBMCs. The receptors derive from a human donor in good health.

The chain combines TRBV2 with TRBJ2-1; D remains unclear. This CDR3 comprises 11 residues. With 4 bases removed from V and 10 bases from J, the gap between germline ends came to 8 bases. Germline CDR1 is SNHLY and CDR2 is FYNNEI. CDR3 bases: TGTGCCAGCAGTGTTGTGAGGGAGCAGTTCTTC. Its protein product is CASSVVREQFF.

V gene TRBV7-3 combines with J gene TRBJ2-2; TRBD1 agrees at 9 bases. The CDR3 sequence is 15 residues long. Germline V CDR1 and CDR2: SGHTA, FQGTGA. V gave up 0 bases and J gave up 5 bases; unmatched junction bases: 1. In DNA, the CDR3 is TGTGCCAGCAGCTTAACCGGACAGGGGACCGGGGAGCTGTTTTTT. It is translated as CASSLTGQGTGELFF.

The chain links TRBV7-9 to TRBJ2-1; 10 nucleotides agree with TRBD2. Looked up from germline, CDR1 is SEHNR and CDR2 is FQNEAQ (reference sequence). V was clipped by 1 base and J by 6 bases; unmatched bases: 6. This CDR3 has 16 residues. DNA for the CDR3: TGTGCCAGCAGCTTAGTATACAGCGGGAGGGGCAATGAGCAGTTCTTC. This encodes CASSLVYSGRGNEQFF.

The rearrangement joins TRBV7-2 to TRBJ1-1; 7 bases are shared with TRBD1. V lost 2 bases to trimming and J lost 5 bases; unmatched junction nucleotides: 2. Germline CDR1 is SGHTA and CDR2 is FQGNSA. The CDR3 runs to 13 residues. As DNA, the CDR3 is TGTGCCAGCAGCTTACACAGGGGTACTGAAGCTTTCTTT. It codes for CASSLHRGTEAFF.

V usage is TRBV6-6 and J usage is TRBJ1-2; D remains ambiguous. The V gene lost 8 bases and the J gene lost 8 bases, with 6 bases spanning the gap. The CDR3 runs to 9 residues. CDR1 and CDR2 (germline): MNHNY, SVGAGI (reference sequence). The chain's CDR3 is CASSEGYTF. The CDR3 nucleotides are TGTGCCAGCTCGGAGGGCTACACCTTC.

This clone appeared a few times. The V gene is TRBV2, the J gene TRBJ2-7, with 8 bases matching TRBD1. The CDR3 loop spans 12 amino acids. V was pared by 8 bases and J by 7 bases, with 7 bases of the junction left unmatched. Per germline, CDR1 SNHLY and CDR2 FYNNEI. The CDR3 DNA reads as TGTGCCAGCGGGGACAGGAGGAAAGAGCAGTACTTC. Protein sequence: CASGDRRKEQYF.

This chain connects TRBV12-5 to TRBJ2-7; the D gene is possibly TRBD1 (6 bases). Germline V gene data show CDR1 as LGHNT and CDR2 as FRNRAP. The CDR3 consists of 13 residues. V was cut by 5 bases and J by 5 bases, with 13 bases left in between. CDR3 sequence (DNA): TGTGCTAGTGGTACAGGGACCGGGGACGAGCAGTACTTC. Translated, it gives CASGTGTGDEQYF.

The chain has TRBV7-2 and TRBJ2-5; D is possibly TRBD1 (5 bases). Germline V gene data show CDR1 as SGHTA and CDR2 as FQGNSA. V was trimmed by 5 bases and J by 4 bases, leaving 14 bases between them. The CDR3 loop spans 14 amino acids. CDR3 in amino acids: CASSKGVWGETQYF. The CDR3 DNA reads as TGTGCCAGCAGCAAAGGGGTATGGGGAGAGACCCAGTACTTC.

The CDR3 coding sequence is TGTGCCAGCAGCCCAGCGGGAGTCAGTGAGACCCAGTACTTC. Its translation: CASSPAGVSETQYF. The chain recombines TRBV9 with TRBJ2-5; the match to TRBD2 covers 8 bases. V shed 4 bases and J 5 bases; nucleotides not matched to a gene: 7. Germline loops: CDR1 SGDLS, CDR2 YYNGEE. The CDR3 totals 14 residues. Using reference TRBV9 and TRBJ2-5 for the parts outside the CDR3, the full variable domain is DSGVTQTPKHLITATGQRVTLRCSPRSGDLSVYWYQQSLDQGLQFLIQYYNGEERAKGNILERFSAQQFPDLHSELNLSSLELGDSALYFCASSPAGVSETQYFGPGTRLLVL.

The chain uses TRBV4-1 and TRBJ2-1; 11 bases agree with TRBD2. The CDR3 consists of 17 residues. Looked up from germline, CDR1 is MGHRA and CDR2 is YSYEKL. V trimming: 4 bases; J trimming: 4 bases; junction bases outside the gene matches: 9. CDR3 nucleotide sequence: TGCGCCAGCAGCCCTAGACTAGCGGGACTACAATACAATGAGCAGTTCTTC. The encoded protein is CASSPRLAGLQYNEQFF.

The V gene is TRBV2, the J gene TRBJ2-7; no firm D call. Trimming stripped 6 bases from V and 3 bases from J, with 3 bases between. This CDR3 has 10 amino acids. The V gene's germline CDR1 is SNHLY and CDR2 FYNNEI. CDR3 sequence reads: CASSRYEQYF. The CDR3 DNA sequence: TGTGCCAGCAGCCGCTACGAGCAGTACTTC.